The rows below give T cell receptor beta chains drawn from one sample of a study of blood T cell repertoires in COVID-19. Method: immunoSEQ multiplex PCR; TCRdb's copy keeps in-frame clones and lacks some. The sample has about 15,000 clones, 70% to 90% seen once. Sample: peripheral blood. These receptors were collected from a human donor with active COVID-19. The donor label of this sample is uncertain. Each CDR3 is given with its conserved first and last residue. A D gene is named only where the DNA matches it firmly. Size is omitted from some rows. Given values are once, few, many or a class for expanded clones.

j_call: TRBJ2-7; d_call: TRBD1; v_call: TRBV6-1; clone_size: .; cdr3_nt: TGTGCCAGCAGTGAGTCGGACAGGGATGACGAGCAGTACTTC; cdr3_aa: CASSESDRDDEQYF
j_call: TRBJ2-6; d_call: TRBD2; v_call: TRBV29-1; clone_size: .; cdr3_nt: TGCAGCGTTGAAGGCGGCGGGAGGGGGTCTGGGGCCAACGTCCTGACTTTC; cdr3_aa: CSVEGGGRGSGANVLTF
j_call: TRBJ2-1; d_call: TRBD2; v_call: TRBV30; clone_size: .; cdr3_nt: TGTGCCTGGGCCCCCGGGACTAGCGACCACAATGAGCAGTTCTTC; cdr3_aa: CAWAPGTSDHNEQFF
j_call: TRBJ2-3; d_call: TRBD2; v_call: TRBV29-1; clone_size: .; cdr3_nt: TGCAGCGTTAAGTCTAGCGGGAGGAAAGGGAAGGCGGATACGCAGTATTTT; cdr3_aa: CSVKSSGRKGKADTQYF
j_call: TRBJ2-7; d_call: TRBD1; v_call: TRBV27; clone_size: .; cdr3_nt: TGTGCCAGCAGTCTACCACGTGACAGGGAGTCCTACGAGCAGTACTTC; cdr3_aa: CASSLPRDRESYEQYF
j_call: TRBJ2-5; d_call: .; v_call: TRBV4-1; clone_size: .; cdr3_nt: TGCGCCAGCAGCCAGGATCCGGGACAAATGTACCAAGAGACCCAGTACTTC; cdr3_aa: CASSQDPGQMYQETQYF
j_call: TRBJ2-1; d_call: TRBD1; v_call: TRBV5-1; clone_size: .; cdr3_nt: TGCGCCAGCAGCTCGACAGGGTCCTACAATGAGCAGTTCTTC; cdr3_aa: CASSSTGSYNEQFF
j_call: TRBJ2-3; d_call: .; v_call: TRBV7-4; clone_size: .; cdr3_nt: TGTGCCAGCAGCCCCCCCTATGATACGCAGTATTTT; cdr3_aa: CASSPPYDTQYF
j_call: TRBJ2-2; d_call: .; v_call: TRBV5-1; clone_size: .; cdr3_nt: TGCGCCAGCAGGTTATCGGGAAGTCCCACCGGGGAGCTGTTTTTT; cdr3_aa: CASRLSGSPTGELFF
j_call: TRBJ2-1; d_call: .; v_call: TRBV18; clone_size: .; cdr3_nt: TGTGCCAGCTCAGCAAACAGGGGGGGGAATGAGCAGTTCTTC; cdr3_aa: CASSANRGGNEQFF
j_call: TRBJ2-5; d_call: .; v_call: TRBV7-2; clone_size: .; cdr3_nt: TGTGCCAGCAGCCCAGGACAGCGTCAAGAGACCCAGTACTTC; cdr3_aa: CASSPGQRQETQYF
j_call: TRBJ1-1; d_call: .; v_call: TRBV6-5; clone_size: .; cdr3_nt: TGTGCCAGCAGTTACACCCTGACAGGTCGGACTGAAGCTTTCTTT; cdr3_aa: CASSYTLTGRTEAFF
j_call: TRBJ2-7; d_call: TRBD1; v_call: TRBV29-1; clone_size: .; cdr3_nt: TGCAGCGTTGAGAGGGACAGGGGAATGAACGAGCAGTACTTC; cdr3_aa: CSVERDRGMNEQYF
j_call: TRBJ1-2; d_call: .; v_call: TRBV11-3; clone_size: .; cdr3_nt: TGTGCCAGCAGCCACAGGGACGGCTATGGCTACACCTTC; cdr3_aa: CASSHRDGYGYTF
j_call: TRBJ2-7; d_call: .; v_call: TRBV11-3; clone_size: .; cdr3_nt: TGTGCCAGCAGCTTACGGACAAAGGGTAACGAGCAGTACTTC; cdr3_aa: CASSLRTKGNEQYF
j_call: TRBJ2-7; d_call: .; v_call: TRBV13; clone_size: few; cdr3_nt: TGTGCCAGCAGCTTAATGCGGTACGAGCAGTACTTC; cdr3_aa: CASSLMRYEQYF
j_call: TRBJ2-1; d_call: .; v_call: TRBV6-5; clone_size: .; cdr3_nt: TGTGCCAGCAGTTTAAGGAGATACAATGAGCAGTTCTTC; cdr3_aa: CASSLRRYNEQFF
j_call: TRBJ1-2; d_call: .; v_call: TRBV15; clone_size: once; cdr3_nt: TGTGCCACCAGGGGGGCGTGGCTCTCCTACACCTTC; cdr3_aa: CATRGAWLSYTF
j_call: TRBJ1-6; d_call: TRBD1; v_call: TRBV5-8; clone_size: large; cdr3_nt: TGTGCCACCAAACCCCATGACCGGGACAGGTGGGGGGTTAATTCACCCCTCCACTTT; cdr3_aa: CATKPHDRDRWGVNSPLHF
j_call: TRBJ2-7; d_call: .; v_call: TRBV27; clone_size: .; cdr3_nt: TGTGCCAGCAGCCGGACAATAAGCGGGTACGAGCAGTACTTC; cdr3_aa: CASSRTISGYEQYF
j_call: TRBJ2-6; d_call: .; v_call: TRBV6-5; clone_size: once; cdr3_nt: TGTGCCAGCAGCGGAGTTGCCTCTGGGGCCAACGTCCTGACTTTC; cdr3_aa: CASSGVASGANVLTF
j_call: TRBJ2-3; d_call: .; v_call: TRBV5-1; clone_size: few; cdr3_nt: TGCGCCAGCAAAGCGAGTAGCACAGATACGCAGTATTTT; cdr3_aa: CASKASSTDTQYF
j_call: TRBJ2-3; d_call: TRBD2; v_call: TRBV7-3; clone_size: .; cdr3_nt: TGTGCCAGCAGCTCTAGCGGGGGGGCAACAGATACGCAGTATTTT; cdr3_aa: CASSSSGGATDTQYF
j_call: TRBJ2-2; d_call: TRBD2; v_call: TRBV6-2/TRBV6-3; clone_size: .; cdr3_nt: TGTGCCAGCAGCCCGAGCGGGAGGGCCCCCGGGGAGCTGTTTTTT; cdr3_aa: CASSPSGRAPGELFF
j_call: TRBJ2-7; d_call: .; v_call: TRBV21-1; clone_size: .; cdr3_nt: TGTGCCAGCAGCAAAATCCGACGTGGGACTAGCGGTGACTACGAGCAGTACTTC; cdr3_aa: CASSKIRRGTSGDYEQYF
j_call: TRBJ1-5; d_call: .; v_call: TRBV2; clone_size: .; cdr3_nt: TGTGCCAGCAGTGATAGGGGTCCTCTGCAGCCCCAGCATTTT; cdr3_aa: CASSDRGPLQPQHF
j_call: TRBJ2-4; d_call: .; v_call: TRBV18; clone_size: .; cdr3_nt: TGTGCCAGCTCATCATCCCGGGGTGGGGCCAAAAACATTCAGTACTTC; cdr3_aa: CASSSSRGGAKNIQYF